This entry lists 4 T cell receptor beta chains sequenced from one sample in a study of control samples from healthy donors and cancer patients. Profiling relied on immunoSEQ multiplex PCR, and the TCRdb table lists in-frame clones only, not all of them. The sample contains some 130,000 clones, 80% to 95% of which appear only once. Specimen: blood. The receptors here all came from a man in his forties in good health.

This clone came up once. The V and J genes are TRBV2 and TRBJ2-1, with a weak D call TRBD2 (7 bases). The CDR3 loop spans 14 amino acids. V was trimmed by 1 base and J by 11 bases, leaving 15 bases between them. Germline lookup yields CDR1 SNHLY and CDR2 FYNNEI. CDR3 sequence (DNA): TGTGCCAGCAGTGAAGAGGCGGGGGCCACTAAGCAGTTCTTC. Encoded protein: CASSEEAGATKQFF.

The chain carries TRBV10-2 and TRBJ2-2; the D is unclear. Trimming took 2 bases from V and 1 from J, leaving 5 bases between them. Germline V gene data show CDR1 as WSHSY and CDR2 as SAAADI. The CDR3 extends over 14 amino acids. The CDR3 region has the DNA TGCGCCAGCAGTGAGAATAAGAACACCGGGGAGCTGTTTTTT. Protein sequence: CASSENKNTGELFF.

CDR3 amino acids: CATSRAIGRGFSPLHF. Written as DNA, the CDR3 is TGTGCCACCAGCAGAGCGATCGGCAGGGGATTTTCACCCCTCCACTTT. J is TRBJ1-6 and V is TRBV15; possible D gene TRBD1, 6 bases. CDR1 and CDR2 from the germline V gene are LNHNV and YYDKDF (reference sequence). The V end was cut by 1 base, the J end by 9 bases, with 16 bases between. The CDR3 totals 16 residues. The variable domain in full, with the rest retrieved from reference TRBV15 and TRBJ1-6, is DAMVIQNPRYQVTQFGKPVTLSCSQTLNHNVMYWYQQKSSQAPKLLFHYYDKDFNNEADTPDNFQSRRPNTSFCFLDIRSPGLGDTAMYLCATSRAIGRGFSPLHFGNGTRLTVT.

The chain carries TRBV18 and TRBJ2-7, with TRBD1 matching 8 bases. Trimming took 3 bases from V and 0 from J; bases not matched to a gene: 4. In germline, CDR1 is KGHSH, CDR2 LQKENI. The CDR3 length is 15 residues. The CDR3 DNA reads TGTGCCAGCTCACCGGACAGGGCGCCCTCCTACGAGCAGTACTTC. It specifies CASSPDRAPSYEQYF.